Listed here is a single T cell receptor (beta chain). Its specificity is unknown. TCRdb fed the 5' RACE reads into MiXCR, producing one record per CDR3 protein. The repertoire holds about 140,000 distinct CDR3 sequences, around 14% seen once, with 28% in the top ten. V lost 0 bases, J lost 4 bases, and 9 bases lay in between. The germline CDR1 and CDR2 sequences are SEHNR and FQNEAQ (reference sequence). The CDR3 contains 14 residues. This specimen comes from a study of T-cell memory formation after mild COVID-19. Study overall: TCR clusters largely stayed donor specific.

Study observations and caveats: Second-wave clones with a day 37 peak had unconfirmed SARS-CoV-2 specificity.

The chain carries TRBV7-9 and TRBJ1-1; the D is unclear. The sequence came from an adult woman who had mild COVID-19 (a few samples of this study predate the infection). Cell type and time point are not known. The sample comprised PBMCs or a T cell subset sorted from them (not recorded which). The CDR3 bases are TGTGCCAGCAGCTTAGCCGCTCACCTCACTGAAGCTTTCTTT. Translated: CASSLAAHLTEAFF.